Presented here are 24 T cell receptor beta chains from one specimen sequenced in a study of monozygotic twins with inflammatory bowel disease. TCRdb re-called the 5' RACE reads and catalogs CDR3 proteins one per entry, DNA excluded. The sample includes around 450,000 distinct CDR3 sequences. Sample: blood. All receptors derive from a human donor with ulcerative colitis or Crohn's disease, or a healthy co-twin of an affected twin (not recorded which).

The chain has TRBV21-1 and TRBJ1-2; as DNA is missing, the TRBD1 call by TCRdb cannot be tested. TRBV21-1 is reported as a pseudogene. CDR3 length: 14 amino acids. The CDR3 protein is CASNSSGAKIGYTF.

This sequence joins TRBV2 and TRBJ2-3. The length of the CDR3 is 11 residues. Germline CDR1 and CDR2: SNHLY and FYNNEI. The CDR3 protein is CASSESNTQYF.

The V call is TRBV5-4, the J call TRBJ1-2; TCRdb selects TRBD1, and the lack of DNA leaves this call unchecked. The germline V gene encodes CDR1 SGHNT and CDR2 YYREEE (reference sequence). CDR3 length: 15 amino acids. The CDR3 is CASSLPSRDRVGYTF.

This chain connects TRBV7-8 to TRBJ1-1; without DNA, the TCRdb call of TRBD1 cannot be checked. CDR3 length equals 15 residues. Germline CDR1 SGHVS, CDR2 FQNEAQ. CDR3 sequence: CASSLRGGGNTEAFF.

The V and J genes are TRBV30 and TRBJ1-1; the TCRdb call, TRBD1, lacks DNA for checking. CDR1 is GTSNPN, CDR2 SVGIG, per germline (reference sequence). The CDR3 consists of 14 residues. CDR3 in amino acids: CAWFRQGFYTEAFF.

The chain employs TRBV19 and TRBJ1-1; there is no DNA to check the TCRdb D call of TRBD1. The CDR3 sequence is 14 residues long. From germline, CDR1 is LNHDA and CDR2 SQIVND (reference sequence). The CDR3 sequence is CASSIEPGTGAAFF. The whole variable domain, filled in from reference TRBV19 and TRBJ1-1, reads DGGITQSPKYLFRKEGQNVTLSCEQNLNHDAMYWYRQDPGQGLRLIYYSQIVNDFQKGDIAEGYSVSREKKESFPLTVTSAQKNPTAFYLCASSIEPGTGAAFFGQGTRLTVV.

This chain connects TRBV4-2 to TRBJ2-7; TCRdb's D call of TRBD1 is untestable without DNA. The CDR3 sequence is 16 residues long. The V gene's germline CDR1 is LGHNA and CDR2 YNFKEQ. Here the CDR3 reads CASSPARGAGIYEQYF.

The chain employs TRBV4-1 and TRBJ2-2; without DNA, the TCRdb call of TRBD1 cannot be checked. The CDR3 totals 16 residues. Germline loops: CDR1 MGHRA, CDR2 YSYEKL. The CDR3 sequence is CASSQARGLNTGELFF.

The chain couples TRBV27 to TRBJ2-7; without DNA, the TCRdb call of TRBD2 cannot be checked. The CDR3 covers 14 residues. Germline CDR1 reads MNHEY; CDR2 reads SMNVEV (reference sequence). The CDR3 loop reads CASRRTSGPYEQYF.

The rearrangement links TRBV20-1 to TRBJ2-3; TCRdb returns TRBD1, unconfirmable since there is no DNA. Germline lookup yields CDR1 DFQATT and CDR2 SNEGSKA (reference sequence). The CDR3 is 17 residues long. The CDR3: CSARSPSKGQGTDTQYF.

The chain employs TRBV20-1 and TRBJ2-1; TCRdb returns TRBD2, unconfirmable since there is no DNA. The CDR3 is made up of 12 amino acids. Germline CDR1 is DFQATT and CDR2 is SNEGSKA (reference sequence). The CDR3 spells CSANLGPTEQFF.

This chain links TRBV7-2 with TRBJ2-7; with no DNA, the TCRdb D assignment of TRBD1 cannot be verified. Germline loops: CDR1 SGHTA, CDR2 FQGNSA. The CDR3 is 12 residues long. The CDR3 is CASSKDSNKQYF.

V and J are TRBV5-8 and TRBJ1-1. The CDR3 length is 11 residues. Germline V gene lookup returns CDR1 SGHTS and CDR2 YDEGEE. CDR3 sequence: CASSRVDGAFF.

The chain recombines TRBV19 with TRBJ1-1; TCRdb returns TRBD1, unconfirmable since there is no DNA. The CDR3 contains 11 residues. From germline, CDR1 is LNHDA and CDR2 SQIVND (reference sequence). The CDR3 is CASGAGFEAFF.

This chain uses TRBV6-5 with TRBJ2-3. The CDR3 loop spans 14 amino acids. Germline CDR1 reads MNHEY; CDR2 reads SVGAGI. The CDR3 here is CASSYSRITDTQYF.

The chain links TRBV6-1 to TRBJ1-4; TCRdb returns TRBD1, unconfirmable since there is no DNA. CDR1 and CDR2 from the germline V gene are MNHNS and SASEGT. The CDR3 has 15 amino acids. The CDR3: CASSPWTGGGEKLFF.

The chain employs TRBV7-8 and TRBJ2-1. Per germline, CDR1 SGHVS and CDR2 FQNEAQ. This CDR3 is 16 amino acids long. CDR3 region: CASSHSATSSYNEQFF.

The chain is built from TRBV1 and TRBJ2-2; TCRdb calls TRBD2, which cannot be checked without DNA. TRBV1 is listed as a pseudogene. This CDR3 comprises 16 residues. CDR3 sequence: CTSSQEGLASTGELFF.

The rearrangement links TRBV12-3 or TRBV12-4 to TRBJ2-7; the TRBD1 assignment by TCRdb is unverifiable without DNA. CDR3 length equals 15 residues. CDR3 protein: CASSPLGPTSYEQYF.

The CDR3 loop reads CASSSRLANSYNEQFF. The chain joins TRBV27 to TRBJ2-1; TCRdb's D call of TRBD2 is untestable without DNA. The CDR3 runs 16 residues. Germline V gene lookup returns CDR1 MNHEY and CDR2 SMNVEV (reference sequence).

This chain connects TRBV5-5 to TRBJ1-1; TCRdb's assignment of TRBD1 cannot be checked, as there is no DNA. The CDR3 consists of 16 residues. Looked up from germline, CDR1 is SGHKS and CDR2 is YYEKEE (reference sequence). The CDR3 protein is CASSFQGTVKNTEAFF.

The chain carries TRBV6-6 and TRBJ1-5. The CDR3 sequence is 14 residues long. The germline V gene encodes CDR1 MNHNY and CDR2 SVGAGI (reference sequence). CDR3 protein: CACTPSATNQPQHF.

The J gene is TRBJ2-7, the V gene TRBV7-2. The length of the CDR3 is 12 residues. Germline CDR1 SGHTA, CDR2 FQGNSA. The CDR3 reads CASSRELYEQYF.

The chain carries TRBV30 and TRBJ1-1; as DNA is missing, the TRBD1 call by TCRdb cannot be tested. The germline V gene has CDR1 GTSNPN and CDR2 SVGIG (reference sequence). This CDR3 region has 14 residues. The chain's CDR3 is CAWSLGPYPGRAFF.